The present T cell receptor beta chain was sequenced within a study of blood T cell repertoires in COVID-19. Study summary: Spain, Italy and the United States supplied samples that represented acute and convalescent COVID-19. From T cells, B-cell-depleted T cells, or PBMCs came the material, which was cDNA or gDNA.

How the authors handled the data: Amplification of reference gene primers was used by the study to estimate nucleated cell counts. Generated by immunoSEQ multiplex PCR, the TCRdb table keeps only in-frame clones and is missing some. V, J and clone size are taken as reported in that table, and D and trimming were inferred from the DNA itself. The sample lists over 250,000 clones, 70% to 80% occurring once. The CDR3 extends over 11 amino acids. The V end lost 7 bases, the J end lost 7 bases, and 12 bases lay between the germline ends. The germline V gene has CDR1 SGHRS and CDR2 YFSETQ. The sequenced sample consisted of peripheral blood. The receptor's source is a woman of 80 years or more with acute or convalescent COVID-19. V usage is TRBV5-1 and J usage is TRBJ2-7, with a possible D match to TRBD2 (5 bases). The DNA of the CDR3 is TGCGCCAGCGAGTTGGCGGGTGAGCAGTACTTC. It codes for CASELAGEQYF.